This is a list of T cell receptor beta chains from one sample in a study of T cells after yellow fever vaccination. Each CDR3 protein gets one entry after TCRdb re-called the 5' RACE reads with MiXCR. Among under 300,000 distinct CDR3 sequences, under 15% were seen once, and the ten largest hold 0.4% to 0.65%. The specimen was CD4+ T cells sorted from PBMCs, collected 45 days after the yellow fever booster vaccination. The receptors originated from a man aged 25 to 40 who received the YFV17D yellow fever vaccine. Each CDR3 is given with its conserved first and last residue. D genes are given only for firm matches. Size values are once, few and many counts, or a class for expanded clones, and some rows have none.

.	TRBV20-1	TRBJ2-7	TRBD2	TGCAGTGCTAGTCACTCCCCCGTACTAGCGGGAAACGAGCAGTACTTC	CSASHSPVLAGNEQYF
.	TRBV20-1	TRBJ2-5	TRBD2	TGCAGTGCTAGAGATTTTCGGGAGGCCCAAGAGACCCAGTACTTC	CSARDFREAQETQYF
.	TRBV20-1	TRBJ2-2	.	TGCAGTGCTAGAGATCGGGGCCCCGATCGGACCGGGGAGCTGTTTTTT	CSARDRGPDRTGELFF
.	TRBV11-1	TRBJ2-5	.	TGTGCCAGCAGCGTCGCCGTGGGACAAGAGACCCAGTACTTC	CASSVAVGQETQYF
.	TRBV30	TRBJ2-2	.	TGTGCCTGGACGGGAGATCCCACCGGGGAGCTGTTTTTT	CAWTGDPTGELFF
.	TRBV2	TRBJ2-2	TRBD2	TGTGCCTGCTCCTCCATAGCGGGAGATTTCGCGAACACCGGGGAGCTGTTTTTT	CACSSIAGDFANTGELFF
.	TRBV6-5	TRBJ2-7	.	TGTGCCAGCAGTTACTCGGTCAGCCTATACGAGCAGTACTTC	CASSYSVSLYEQYF
.	TRBV15	TRBJ2-3	.	TGTGCCACCAGCAGAGATGACCTCACAGATACGCAGTATTTT	CATSRDDLTDTQYF
.	TRBV29-1	TRBJ1-1	.	TGCAGCGTTGAGAAAATGGGCCACATGAACACTGAAGCTTTCTTT	CSVEKMGHMNTEAFF
.	TRBV15	TRBJ2-2	TRBD2	TGTGCCACCAGCAGAGATCTAGGGACTAGCGATGCCGGGGAGCTGTTTTTT	CATSRDLGTSDAGELFF
.	TRBV29-1	TRBJ1-1	.	TGCAGCACCCGCGGCGGGCCAACCGGAGGGAACACTGAAGCTTTCTTT	CSTRGGPTGGNTEAFF
few	TRBV2	TRBJ2-2	.	TGTGCCAGCAGGGAGGACCTTATAAACACCGGGGAGCTGTTTTTT	CASREDLINTGELFF
.	TRBV5-1	TRBJ1-1	.	TGCGCCAGCAGCCCCGGGAACCAAAGAACTGAAGCTTTCTTT	CASSPGNQRTEAFF
.	TRBV20-1	TRBJ2-2	TRBD2	TGCAGTGCTAGGGGTGGCGGGAGTACTGGCGGGGAGCTGTTTTTT	CSARGGGSTGGELFF
.	TRBV7-2	TRBJ2-2	.	TGTGCCAGCAGCTTAGCGGCGGGCAGCCCTCCCGGGGAGCTGTTTTTT	CASSLAAGSPPGELFF
.	TRBV7-9	TRBJ2-1	TRBD2	TGTGCCAGCAGCTTACTCGGACTAGCGGTGGGCAATGAGCAGTTCTTC	CASSLLGLAVGNEQFF
.	TRBV7-2	TRBJ2-1	.	TGTGCCAGCAGCTTAGCTGTAGACAGAAACAATGAGCAGTTCTTC	CASSLAVDRNNEQFF
.	TRBV7-3	TRBJ2-1	TRBD1	TGTGCCAGCAGCACCGGGACAGGGCTGAATGAGCAGTTCTTC	CASSTGTGLNEQFF
.	TRBV5-1	TRBJ1-2	.	TGCGCCAGCAGCTCCCGACCTGAGGGGGGCTACACCTTC	CASSSRPEGGYTF
once	TRBV5-1	TRBJ1-4	.	TGCGCCAGCAGCTTCGGACAGCTTAATGAAAAACTGTTTTTT	CASSFGQLNEKLFF
few	TRBV20-1	TRBJ2-3	.	TGCAGTGCTAGAGATGGCCCGCAGGGCGGCACAGATACGCAGTATTTT	CSARDGPQGGTDTQYF
few	TRBV5-1	TRBJ2-7	TRBD2	TGCGCCAGCAGCTTGGTCCGTACCGGAGCGGGGTACGAGCAGTACTTC	CASSLVRTGAGYEQYF
few	TRBV18	TRBJ1-5	TRBD1	TGTGCCAGCTCAGCAACAGGGGGGGATCAGCCCCAGCATTTT	CASSATGGDQPQHF
.	TRBV10-3	TRBJ2-4	TRBD1	TGTGCCACTACCCCCGGGACAGGGGTTGCCAAAAACATTCAGTACTTC	CATTPGTGVAKNIQYF
.	TRBV24-1	TRBJ2-1	.	TGTGCCACCAGTGATTTAGCAGAGCAGTTCTTC	CATSDLAEQFF
many	TRBV5-1	TRBJ1-1	TRBD1	TGCGCCAGCAGCTTGACCGGGACAGAGAACACTGAAGCTTTCTTT	CASSLTGTENTEAFF
few	TRBV19	TRBJ2-7	TRBD1	TGTGCCAGTTTAGGCCCGGGACAGCCACCTTACGAGCAGTACTTC	CASLGPGQPPYEQYF
few	TRBV2	TRBJ2-5	.	TGTGCCAGCAGAGCTACTGGGTTAGGTGAGACCCAGTACTTC	CASRATGLGETQYF
.	TRBV30	TRBJ2-1	TRBD2	TGTGCCTGGATAAGGCGGGAGGGCCAGGAGCAGTTCTTC	CAWIRREGQEQFF
many	TRBV11-2	TRBJ2-7	TRBD1	TGTGCCAGCAGCTTAGTCCCAGGGGGCAAAAACGAGCAGTACTTC	CASSLVPGGKNEQYF
few	TRBV7-2	TRBJ1-6	.	TGTGCCAGCAGCTCCAAGCGCGGTTCACCCCTCCACTTT	CASSSKRGSPLHF
few	TRBV29-1	TRBJ1-5	.	TGCAGCGTTGAAGGGGAAGACAGAAGTCAGCCCCAGCATTTT	CSVEGEDRSQPQHF
many	TRBV27	TRBJ2-1	TRBD2	TGTGCCAGCAGTTTACGACTAGCGGGCTACAATGAGCAGTTCTTC	CASSLRLAGYNEQFF
few	TRBV20-1	TRBJ2-5	TRBD2	TGCAGTGCTTATGGACTAGCCTCCGAGACCCAGTACTTC	CSAYGLASETQYF
many	TRBV20-1	TRBJ2-3	TRBD2	TGCAGTGCTAGAGAGGGCCGCACTAGCGGGAGGTACCCGCAGTATTTT	CSAREGRTSGRYPQYF
.	TRBV20-1	TRBJ2-1	TRBD2	TGCAGTGCTAGGGGAGGGAGAGCGGGAGGTTACAATGAGCAGTTCTTC	CSARGGRAGGYNEQFF
.	TRBV12-3/TRBV12-4	TRBJ1-1	.	TGTGCCAGCAGAGTGGGCTTCGGCACTGAAGCTTTCTTT	CASRVGFGTEAFF
few	TRBV7-3	TRBJ2-7	.	TGTGCCAGCAGCTTAGGGCCTGGGGACTACGAGCAGTACTTC	CASSLGPGDYEQYF
few	TRBV19	TRBJ2-1	TRBD2	TGTGCCAGTAGTATAACTGCGGGAGAATATGAGCAGTTCTTC	CASSITAGEYEQFF
.	TRBV12-3/TRBV12-4	TRBJ1-3	TRBD1	TGTGCCAGCAGTTCAGGGGGCTTCTCTGGAAACACCATATATTTT	CASSSGGFSGNTIYF
.	TRBV5-1	TRBJ2-5	TRBD2	TGCGCCAGCAGCCCCGGGGCGGGAGCCCAAGAGACCCAGTACTTC	CASSPGAGAQETQYF
.	TRBV28	TRBJ1-5	.	TGTGCCAGCAGAACGATCGGGAAGAGTCTTAGCAATCAGCCCCAGCATTTT	CASRTIGKSLSNQPQHF
.	TRBV5-6	TRBJ2-3	.	TGTGCCAGCAGCTTTCCCCCCCTAGCGAACACAGATACGCAGTATTTT	CASSFPPLANTDTQYF
few	TRBV28	TRBJ2-7	.	TGTGCCAGCACGTACGAGTGGATCAGACTAGAAGAAAACGAGCAGTACTTC	CASTYEWIRLEENEQYF
.	TRBV11-3	TRBJ2-2	TRBD1	TGTGCCAGCAGCCCCGGTGGACAGGGGGCCGGGGAGCTGTTTTTT	CASSPGGQGAGELFF
.	TRBV5-6	TRBJ2-7	.	TGTGCCAGCTCCCCCCTATTACACGAGCAGTACTTC	CASSPLLHEQYF
few	TRBV7-2	TRBJ2-3	.	TGTGCCAGCAGCTTAAGGAAGGGCGGCACAGATACGCAGTATTTT	CASSLRKGGTDTQYF
few	TRBV5-1	TRBJ2-3	TRBD2	TGCGCCAGCAGCTTGGCTAAAGGGGCTAGCGGGAGCGCAGATACGCAGTATTTT	CASSLAKGASGSADTQYF
.	TRBV29-1	TRBJ2-3	.	TGCAGCGTTGCGGCCGTTCTCACAGATACGCAGTATTTT	CSVAAVLTDTQYF
many	TRBV29-1	TRBJ2-1	TRBD2	TGCAGCGTTGGTGGGAGGGCCGGGAATGAGCAGTTCTTC	CSVGGRAGNEQFF
few	TRBV11-3	TRBJ2-7	TRBD2	TGTGCCAGCAGCTTCGCAGCGGGAGCTTACGAGCAGTACTTC	CASSFAAGAYEQYF
few	TRBV20-1	TRBJ1-2	TRBD1	TGCAGTGCTAGAGCCCCGGGACAGTACGACTATGGCTACACCTTC	CSARAPGQYDYGYTF
.	TRBV29-1	TRBJ2-3	.	TGCAGCGTGGCCCCCCGGAAGTTGGGCACAGATACGCAGTATTTT	CSVAPRKLGTDTQYF
many	TRBV7-9	TRBJ2-5	TRBD1	TGTGCCAGCAGCTTAGGGGACAGGGGACTCCAAGAGACCCAGTACTTC	CASSLGDRGLQETQYF
few	TRBV7-2	TRBJ2-7	.	TGTGCCAGCAGCTCCGATACTAGCGAGCAGTACTTC	CASSSDTSEQYF
.	TRBV7-2	TRBJ1-1	TRBD1	TGTGCCAGCAGCTTAGTAGGACAGGGTCAAAACACTGAAGCTTTCTTT	CASSLVGQGQNTEAFF
.	TRBV7-2	TRBJ2-1	.	TGTGCCAGCAGCTTAGTAGTCCATGAGCGGTTCTTC	CASSLVVHERFF
.	TRBV14	TRBJ2-1	TRBD2	TGTGCCAGCAGTACGCGGGGGGGCAATGAGCAGTTCTTC	CASSTRGGNEQFF